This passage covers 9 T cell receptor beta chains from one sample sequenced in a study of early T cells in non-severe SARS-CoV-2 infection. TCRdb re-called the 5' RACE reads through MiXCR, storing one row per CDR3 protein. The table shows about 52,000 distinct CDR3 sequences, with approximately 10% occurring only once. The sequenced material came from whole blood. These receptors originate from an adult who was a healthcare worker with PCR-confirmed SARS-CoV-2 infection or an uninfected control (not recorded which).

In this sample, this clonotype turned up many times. As DNA, the CDR3 is TGTGCCAGCAGCCAGGGACCGTACCAAGAGACCCAGTACTTC. This sequence encodes CASSQGPYQETQYF. The V and J genes are TRBV6-2 or TRBV6-3 and TRBJ2-5; D is perhaps TRBD1 or TRBD2 (5 bases each). The CDR3 loop spans 14 amino acids. In germline, CDR1 is MNHEY, CDR2 SVGEGT. Trimming left V 6 bases short and J 0 bases short, with 11 bases between.

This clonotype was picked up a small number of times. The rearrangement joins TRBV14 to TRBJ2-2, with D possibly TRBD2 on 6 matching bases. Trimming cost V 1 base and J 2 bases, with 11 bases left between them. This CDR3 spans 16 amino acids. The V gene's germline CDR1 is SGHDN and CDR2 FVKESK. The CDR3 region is CASSQGAGINTGELFF. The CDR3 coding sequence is TGTGCCAGCAGCCAAGGGGCGGGGATCAACACCGGGGAGCTGTTTTTT.

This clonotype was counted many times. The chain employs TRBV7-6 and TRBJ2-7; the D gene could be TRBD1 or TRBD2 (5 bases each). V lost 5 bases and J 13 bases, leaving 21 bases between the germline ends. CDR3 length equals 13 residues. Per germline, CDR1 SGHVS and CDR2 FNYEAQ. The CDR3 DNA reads TGTGCCAGCAGCCCGCGGCTGGGGGATCCGCACTACTTC. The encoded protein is CASSPRLGDPHYF. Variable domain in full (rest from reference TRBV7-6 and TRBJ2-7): GAGVSQSPRYKVTKRGQDVALRCDPISGHVSLYWYRQALGQGPEFLTYFNYEAQQDKSGLPNDRFSAERPEGSISTLTIQRTEQRDSAMYRCASSPRLGDPHYFGPGTRLTVT.

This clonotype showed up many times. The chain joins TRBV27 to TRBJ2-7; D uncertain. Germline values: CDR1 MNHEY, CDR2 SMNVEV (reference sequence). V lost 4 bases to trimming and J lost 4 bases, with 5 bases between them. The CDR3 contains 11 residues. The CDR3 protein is CASSSPYEQYF. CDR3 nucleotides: TGTGCCAGCAGTTCTCCTTACGAGCAGTACTTC.

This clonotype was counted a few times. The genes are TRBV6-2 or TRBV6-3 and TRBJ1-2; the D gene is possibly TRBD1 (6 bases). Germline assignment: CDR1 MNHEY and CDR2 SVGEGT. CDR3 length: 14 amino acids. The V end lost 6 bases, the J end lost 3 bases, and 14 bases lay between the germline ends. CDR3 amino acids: CASSDRPRDYGYTF. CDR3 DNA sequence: TGTGCCAGCAGCGACAGGCCGCGTGACTATGGCTACACCTTC.

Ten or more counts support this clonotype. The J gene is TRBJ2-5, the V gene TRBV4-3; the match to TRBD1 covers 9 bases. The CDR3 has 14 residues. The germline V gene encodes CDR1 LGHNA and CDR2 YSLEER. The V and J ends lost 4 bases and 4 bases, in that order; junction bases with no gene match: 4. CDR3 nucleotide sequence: TGCGCCAGCAGCCCCGAGACAGGGGGAGAGACCCAGTACTTC. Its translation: CASSPETGGETQYF.

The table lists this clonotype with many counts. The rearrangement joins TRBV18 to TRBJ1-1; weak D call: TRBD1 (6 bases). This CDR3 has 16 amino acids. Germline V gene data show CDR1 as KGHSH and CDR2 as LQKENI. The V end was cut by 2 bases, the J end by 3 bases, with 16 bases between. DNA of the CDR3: TGTGCCAGCTCACCAGGGGGCAGGGGATTTGACACTGAAGCTTTCTTT. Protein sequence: CASSPGGRGFDTEAFF.

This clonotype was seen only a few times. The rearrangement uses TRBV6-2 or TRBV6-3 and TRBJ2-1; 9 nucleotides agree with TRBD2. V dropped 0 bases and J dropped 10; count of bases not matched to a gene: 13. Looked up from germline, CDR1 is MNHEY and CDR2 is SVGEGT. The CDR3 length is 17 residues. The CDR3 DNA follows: TGTGCCAGCAGTTACTCGATCCCAGCGGGGGGCAGGGGCGAGCAGTTCTTC. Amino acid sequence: CASSYSIPAGGRGEQFF.

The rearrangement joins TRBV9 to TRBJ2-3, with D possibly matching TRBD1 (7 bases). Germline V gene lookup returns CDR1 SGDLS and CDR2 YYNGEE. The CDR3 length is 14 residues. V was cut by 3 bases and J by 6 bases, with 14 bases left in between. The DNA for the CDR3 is TGTGCCAGCAGCGAGGAGGGACAGAGGGATACGCAGTATTTT. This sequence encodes CASSEEGQRDTQYF.